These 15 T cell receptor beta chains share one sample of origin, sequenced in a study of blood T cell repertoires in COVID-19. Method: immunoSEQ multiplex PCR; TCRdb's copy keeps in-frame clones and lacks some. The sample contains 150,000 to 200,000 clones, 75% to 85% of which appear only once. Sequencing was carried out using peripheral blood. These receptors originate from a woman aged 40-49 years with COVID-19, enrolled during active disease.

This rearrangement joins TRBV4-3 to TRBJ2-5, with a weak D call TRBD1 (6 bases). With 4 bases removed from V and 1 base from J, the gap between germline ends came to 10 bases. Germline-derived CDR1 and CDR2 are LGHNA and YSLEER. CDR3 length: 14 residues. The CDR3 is CASSRDTTQETQYF. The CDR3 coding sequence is TGCGCCAGCAGCCGGGACACTACCCAAGAGACCCAGTACTTC.

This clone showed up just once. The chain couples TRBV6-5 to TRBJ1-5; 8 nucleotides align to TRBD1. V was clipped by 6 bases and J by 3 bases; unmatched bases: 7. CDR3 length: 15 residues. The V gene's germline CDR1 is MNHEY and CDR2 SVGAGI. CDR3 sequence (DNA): TGTGCCAGCAGAGCAGACAGGGGACTCAATCAGCCCCAGCATTTT. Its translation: CASRADRGLNQPQHF.

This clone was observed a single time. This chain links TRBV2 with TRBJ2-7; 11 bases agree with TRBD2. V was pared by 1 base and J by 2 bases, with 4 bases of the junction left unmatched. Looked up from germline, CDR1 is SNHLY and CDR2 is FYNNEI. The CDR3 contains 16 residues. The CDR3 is CASSEGLAGGPYEQYF. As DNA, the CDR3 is TGTGCCAGCAGTGAAGGCTTAGCGGGGGGGCCCTACGAGCAGTACTTC.

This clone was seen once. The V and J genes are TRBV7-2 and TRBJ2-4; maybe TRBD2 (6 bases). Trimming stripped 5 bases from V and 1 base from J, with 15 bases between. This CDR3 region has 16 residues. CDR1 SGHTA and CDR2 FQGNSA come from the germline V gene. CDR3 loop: CASSPPARGAKNIQYF. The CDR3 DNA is TGTGCCAGCAGCCCACCCGCACGGGGGGCCAAAAACATTCAGTACTTC.

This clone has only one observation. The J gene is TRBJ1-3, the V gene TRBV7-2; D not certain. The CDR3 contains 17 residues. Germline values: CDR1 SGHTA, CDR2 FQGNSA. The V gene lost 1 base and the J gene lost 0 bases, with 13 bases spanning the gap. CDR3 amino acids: CASSLVGRQSSGNTIYF. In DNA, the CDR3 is TGTGCCAGCAGCTTAGTTGGCAGGCAGAGCTCTGGAAACACCATATATTTT.

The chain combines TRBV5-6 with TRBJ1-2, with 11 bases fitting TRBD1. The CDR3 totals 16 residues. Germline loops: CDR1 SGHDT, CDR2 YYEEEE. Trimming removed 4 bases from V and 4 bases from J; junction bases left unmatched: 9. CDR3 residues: CASSLRTGGRGYGYTF. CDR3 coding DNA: TGTGCCAGCAGCCTACGGACAGGGGGCCGGGGCTATGGCTACACCTTC.

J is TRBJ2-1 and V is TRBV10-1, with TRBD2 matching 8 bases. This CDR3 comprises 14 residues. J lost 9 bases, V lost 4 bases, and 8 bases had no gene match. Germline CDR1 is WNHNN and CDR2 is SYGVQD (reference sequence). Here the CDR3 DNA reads TGCGCCAGCAGTGCACGGGAGGGCCCGGGTGAGCAGTTCTTC. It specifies CASSAREGPGEQFF.

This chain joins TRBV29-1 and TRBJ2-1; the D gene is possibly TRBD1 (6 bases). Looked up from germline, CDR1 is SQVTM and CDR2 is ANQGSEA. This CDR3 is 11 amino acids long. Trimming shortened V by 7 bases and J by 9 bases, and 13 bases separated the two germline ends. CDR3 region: CSGQERGEQFF. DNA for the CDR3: TGCAGCGGACAGGAAAGGGGTGAGCAGTTCTTC.

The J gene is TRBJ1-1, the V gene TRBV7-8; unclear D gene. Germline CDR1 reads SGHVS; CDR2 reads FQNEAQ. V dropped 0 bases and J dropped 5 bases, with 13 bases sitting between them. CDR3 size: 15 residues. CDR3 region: CASSLAWAGETEAFF. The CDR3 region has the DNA TGTGCCAGCAGCTTAGCTTGGGCCGGGGAAACTGAAGCTTTCTTT.

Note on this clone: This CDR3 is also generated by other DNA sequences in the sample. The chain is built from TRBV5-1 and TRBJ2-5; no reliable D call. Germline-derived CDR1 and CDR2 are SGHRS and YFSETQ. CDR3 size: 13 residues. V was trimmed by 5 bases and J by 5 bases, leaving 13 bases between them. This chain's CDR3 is CASSSPGLETQYF. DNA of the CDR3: TGCGCCAGCAGTTCTCCCGGGTTGGAGACCCAGTACTTC.

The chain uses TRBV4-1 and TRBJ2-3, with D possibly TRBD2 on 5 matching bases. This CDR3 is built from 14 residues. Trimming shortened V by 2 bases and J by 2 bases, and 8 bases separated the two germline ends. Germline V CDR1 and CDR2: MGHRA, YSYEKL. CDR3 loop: CASSQMGDTDTQYF. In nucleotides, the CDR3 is TGCGCCAGCAGCCAAATGGGAGACACAGATACGCAGTATTTT.

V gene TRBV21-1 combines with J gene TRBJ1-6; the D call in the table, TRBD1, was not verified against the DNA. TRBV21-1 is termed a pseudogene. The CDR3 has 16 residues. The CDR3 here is CASSSTGGKLNSPLHF. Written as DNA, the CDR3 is TGTGCCAGCAGTTCGACAGGGGGCAAGTTGAATTCACCCCTCCACTTT.

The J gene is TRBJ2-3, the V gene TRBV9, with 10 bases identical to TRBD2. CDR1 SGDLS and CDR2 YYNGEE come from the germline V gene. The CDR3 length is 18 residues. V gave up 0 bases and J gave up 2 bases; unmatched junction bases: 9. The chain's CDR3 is CASSVGQRGGRVTDTQYF. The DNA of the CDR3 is TGTGCCAGCAGCGTAGGGCAGCGGGGGGGACGAGTCACAGATACGCAGTATTTT. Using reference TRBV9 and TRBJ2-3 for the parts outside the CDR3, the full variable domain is DSGVTQTPKHLITATGQRVTLRCSPRSGDLSVYWYQQSLDQGLQFLIQYYNGEERAKGNILERFSAQQFPDLHSELNLSSLELGDSALYFCASSVGQRGGRVTDTQYFGPGTRLTVL.

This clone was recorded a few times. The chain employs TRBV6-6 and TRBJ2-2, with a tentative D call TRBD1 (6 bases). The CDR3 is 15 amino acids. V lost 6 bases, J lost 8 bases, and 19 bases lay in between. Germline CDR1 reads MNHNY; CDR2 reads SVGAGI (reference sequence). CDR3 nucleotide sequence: TGTGCCAGCAGCTTCCAGGACAGAATGAGTGGGGAGCTGTTTTTT. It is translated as CASSFQDRMSGELFF.

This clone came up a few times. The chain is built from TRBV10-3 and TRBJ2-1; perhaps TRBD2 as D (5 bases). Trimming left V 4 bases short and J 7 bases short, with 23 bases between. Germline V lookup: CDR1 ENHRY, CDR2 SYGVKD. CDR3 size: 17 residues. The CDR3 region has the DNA TGTGCCATCAGTGCCCCGGAAGCTCGGCTAGCCGAGAATGAGCAGTTCTTC. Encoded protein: CAISAPEARLAENEQFF.